Included here is one T cell receptor beta chain sequence, with context. The data derive from a study of T-cell reconstitution after alpha-beta-depleted transplantation in children. This sample's TCRbeta library carried unique molecular identifier barcodes. One entry per CDR3 protein, called by TCRdb with MiXCR from the PCR reads. The sample includes roughly 400,000 distinct CDR3 sequences, approximately 20% of them seen just once. V lost 3 bases, J lost 2 bases, and 4 bases stayed unmatched. The CDR3 has 15 amino acids. This clonotype was obtained from a human donor who donated a stem cell graft to a child with acute myeloid leukemia. The chain has TRBV12-3 or TRBV12-4 and TRBJ2-4, with 7 bases identical to TRBD2. The sequences come from PBMCs from the stem cell graft donor, collected from the stem cell graft. The CDR3 is CASSFLGTTKNIQYF. The CDR3 DNA reads as TGTGCCAGCAGTTTTTTAGGGACTACCAAAAACATTCAGTACTTC.